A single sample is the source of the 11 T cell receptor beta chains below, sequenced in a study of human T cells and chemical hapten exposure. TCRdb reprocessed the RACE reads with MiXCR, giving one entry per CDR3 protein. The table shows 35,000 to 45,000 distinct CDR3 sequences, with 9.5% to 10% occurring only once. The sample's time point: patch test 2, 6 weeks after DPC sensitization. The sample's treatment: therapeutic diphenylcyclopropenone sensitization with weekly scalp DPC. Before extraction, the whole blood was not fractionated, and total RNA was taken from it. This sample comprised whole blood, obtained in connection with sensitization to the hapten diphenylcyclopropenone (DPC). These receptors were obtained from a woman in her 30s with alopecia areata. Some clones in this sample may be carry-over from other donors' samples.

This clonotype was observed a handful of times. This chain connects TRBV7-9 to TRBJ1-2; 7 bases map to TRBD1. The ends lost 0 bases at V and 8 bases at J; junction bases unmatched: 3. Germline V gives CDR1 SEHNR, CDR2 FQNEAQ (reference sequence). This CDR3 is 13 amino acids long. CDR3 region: CASSLAGGGGYTF. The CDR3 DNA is TGTGCCAGCAGCTTAGCTGGAGGGGGCGGCTACACCTTC.

CDR3: CASSFGGNSNQPQHF. The DNA for the CDR3 is TGTGCCAGCAGTTTTGGTGGGAATAGCAATCAGCCCCAGCATTTT. This chain connects TRBV27 to TRBJ1-5; D gene uncertain. V lost 3 bases and J 0 bases, leaving 9 bases between the germline ends. CDR3 length: 15 amino acids. The germline V gene encodes CDR1 MNHEY and CDR2 SMNVEV (reference sequence).

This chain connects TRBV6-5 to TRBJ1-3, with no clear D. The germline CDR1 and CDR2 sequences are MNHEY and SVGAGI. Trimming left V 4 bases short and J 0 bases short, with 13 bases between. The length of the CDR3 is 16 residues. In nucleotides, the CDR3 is TGTGCCAGCAGTTTGGTTGCTCCTCACTCTGGAAACACCATATATTTT. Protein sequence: CASSLVAPHSGNTIYF.

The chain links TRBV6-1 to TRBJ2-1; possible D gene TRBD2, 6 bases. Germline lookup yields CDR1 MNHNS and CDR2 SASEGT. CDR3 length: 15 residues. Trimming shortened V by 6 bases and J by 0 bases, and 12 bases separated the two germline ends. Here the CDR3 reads CASRTIAVSYNEQFF. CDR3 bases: TGTGCCAGCAGGACGATAGCGGTCTCCTACAATGAGCAGTTCTTC.

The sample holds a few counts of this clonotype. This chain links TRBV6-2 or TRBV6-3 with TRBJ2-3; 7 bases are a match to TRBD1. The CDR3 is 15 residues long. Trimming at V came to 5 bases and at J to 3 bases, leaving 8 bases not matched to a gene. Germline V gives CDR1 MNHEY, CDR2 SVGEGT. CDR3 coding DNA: TGTGCCAGCAGTAACCGGGACAGTAATACAGATACGCAGTATTTT. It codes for CASSNRDSNTDTQYF.

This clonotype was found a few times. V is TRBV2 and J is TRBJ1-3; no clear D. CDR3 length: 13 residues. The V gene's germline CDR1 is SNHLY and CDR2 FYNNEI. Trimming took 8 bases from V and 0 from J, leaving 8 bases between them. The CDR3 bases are TGTGCCAGCCCGCTCTCCTCTGGAAACACCATATATTTT. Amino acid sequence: CASPLSSGNTIYF.

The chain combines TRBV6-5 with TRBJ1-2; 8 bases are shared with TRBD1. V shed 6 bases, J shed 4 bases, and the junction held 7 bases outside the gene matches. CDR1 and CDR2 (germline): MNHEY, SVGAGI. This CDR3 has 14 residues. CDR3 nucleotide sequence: TGTGCCAGCAGCCGCGACAGGGGCTTCTATGGCTACACCTTC. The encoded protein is CASSRDRGFYGYTF.

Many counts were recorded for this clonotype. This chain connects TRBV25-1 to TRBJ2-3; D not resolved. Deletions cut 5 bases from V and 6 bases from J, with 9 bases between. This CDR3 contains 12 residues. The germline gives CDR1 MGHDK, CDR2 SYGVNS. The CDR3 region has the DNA TGTGCCAGCAGTCGGAGTGGCGATACGCAGTATTTT. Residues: CASSRSGDTQYF.

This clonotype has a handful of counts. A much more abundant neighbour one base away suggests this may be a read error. In DNA form, the CDR3 reads TGTGTCAGCAGCCTACATGGGACGACAGGGTTCACCGGGGAGCTGTTTTTT. Translating it yields CVSSLHGTTGFTGELFF. This rearrangement joins TRBV11-2 to TRBJ2-2, with 7 bases matching TRBD1. Germline CDR1 SGHAT, CDR2 FQNNGV. The CDR3 runs to 17 residues.

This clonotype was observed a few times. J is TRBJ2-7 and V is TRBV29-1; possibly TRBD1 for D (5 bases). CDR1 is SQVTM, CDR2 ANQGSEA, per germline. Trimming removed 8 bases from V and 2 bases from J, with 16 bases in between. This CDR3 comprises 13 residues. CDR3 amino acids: CSPSPADTYEQYF. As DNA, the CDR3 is TGCAGCCCCTCCCCGGCGGACACCTACGAGCAGTACTTC.

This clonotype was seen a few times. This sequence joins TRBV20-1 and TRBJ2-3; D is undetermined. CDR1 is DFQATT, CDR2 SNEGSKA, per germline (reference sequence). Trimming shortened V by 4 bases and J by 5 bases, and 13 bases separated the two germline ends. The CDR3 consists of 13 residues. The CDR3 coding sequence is TGCAGTGCTACCGACATAAGTTTAGATACGCAGTATTTT. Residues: CSATDISLDTQYF.